This TCR beta chain was observed in a study of cytomegalovirus exposure and HLA in healthy donors. Study-level points and caveats: Prior analysis indicated that the majority of TCR beta V segments exhibited productivity approximately 90% or approximately 30% of the time. V segments that were indistinguishable, TRBV6-2 and TRBV6-3 among them, were omitted from analysis. The classifier reportedly diagnosed cytomegalovirus status with high specificity and sensitivity.

With regard to this clone: No antigen is known for it.

Germline lookup yields CDR1 LNHDA and CDR2 SQIVND (reference sequence). V shed 2 bases, J shed 1 base, and the junction held 1 base outside the gene matches. This CDR3 has 15 amino acids. The PCR was carried out with 60 Vbeta primers and 13 Jbeta primers. Sequenced by immunoSEQ multiplex PCR; TCRdb stores in-frame clones only, minus some. The sample lists approximately 83,000 clones; 70% to 90% were seen once. The rearrangement links TRBV19 to TRBJ2-3; 9 nucleotides agree with TRBD1. Sequenced material: PBMCs. The sequence derives from a young man in good health and CMV-seronegative. CDR3 in amino acids: CASSIRQGGTDTQYF. The CDR3 DNA reads TGTGCCAGTAGTATACGACAGGGGGGCACAGATACGCAGTATTTT. Full variable domain (outside the CDR3, taken from reference TRBV19 and TRBJ2-3): DGGITQSPKYLFRKEGQNVTLSCEQNLNHDAMYWYRQDPGQGLRLIYYSQIVNDFQKGDIAEGYSVSREKKESFPLTVTSAQKNPTAFYLCASSIRQGGTDTQYFGPGTRLTVL.